These T cell receptor beta chains were read from a single sample in a study of CD8 T cells in seronegative destructive rheumatoid arthritis. Using immunoSEQ multiplex PCR, the repertoire was profiled, and TCRdb retains in-frame clones only, with some absent. The sample carries roughly 13,000 clones, around 86% recorded once. The sequenced sample was CD8+ T cells from blood. The receptor source for this set is a woman aged 30-55 years with seronegative destructive rheumatoid arthritis. Each CDR3 is given with its conserved first and last residue. Each record gives: clone size, J gene, V gene, D gene, CDR3 DNA, CDR3 protein. A D gene is named only where the DNA matches it firmly. Only part of the rows carry a size: once, few, many, or a class if the clone is expanded.

. TRBJ1-4 TRBV19 . TGTGCCAGTAGTGGTAAATACAGCAATGAAAAACTGTTTTTT CASSGKYSNEKLFF
once TRBJ2-7 TRBV5-4 . TGTGCCAGCAGCTTGAACGGCCAGGTACACGAGCAGTACTTC CASSLNGQVHEQYF
few TRBJ1-2 TRBV4-1 TRBD1 TGCGCCAGCAGCCAGACAGGGGGCGCGAACTATGGCTACACCTTC CASSQTGGANYGYTF
. TRBJ1-2 TRBV5-4 TRBD1 TGTGCCAGCCGTCGGACAGGGGACGTCTATGGCTACACCTTC CASRRTGDVYGYTF
. TRBJ2-1 TRBV6-5 . TGTGCCAGCGGCAGGGGTAAGTACAATGAGCAGTTCTTC CASGRGKYNEQFF
. TRBJ2-1 TRBV19 . TGTGCCAGTAGCCTGACAGGCTACAATGAGCAGTTCTTC CASSLTGYNEQFF
. TRBJ2-7 TRBV9 TRBD1 TGTGCCAGCAGCGTAGAGACAGGGGGACCCGAGCAGTACTTC CASSVETGGPEQYF
. TRBJ2-1 TRBV29-1 . TGCAGCGTTGAAAGAGAGGACTACCTTGAGTTCTTC CSVEREDYLEFF
. TRBJ2-5 TRBV28 TRBD2 TGTGCCAGCAGCCTAGCGGGGGGGCAAGAGACCCAGTACTTC CASSLAGGQETQYF
. TRBJ1-2 TRBV11-2 TRBD1 TGTGCCAGCAGCCCCGGGACAGGGGGATATGGCTACACCTTC CASSPGTGGYGYTF
. TRBJ2-5 TRBV4-1 . TGCGCCAGCAGCCAGGGACACATCCAAGAGACCCAGTACTTC CASSQGHIQETQYF
. TRBJ2-1 TRBV7-9 TRBD1 TGTGCCAGCAGCGACAGACAGGGTAGCTCCTACAATGAGCAGTTCTTC CASSDRQGSSYNEQFF
. TRBJ2-7 TRBV30 TRBD1 TGTGCCTGGGACAGGACAGGGTCCCACGAGCAGTACTTC CAWDRTGSHEQYF
once TRBJ1-1 TRBV28 . TGTGCCAGCAGCATTCGGGGAAACACTGAAGCTTTCTTT CASSIRGNTEAFF
once TRBJ2-2 TRBV6-5 . TGTGCCAGCAGCCCTCAGATACGTGTCGACGGGGAGCTGTTTTTT CASSPQIRVDGELFF
once TRBJ2-1 TRBV7-9 TRBD2 TGTGCCAGCAGCGATCTAGCGGGGGGCCTGAGCTCCTACAATGAGCAGTTCTTC CASSDLAGGLSSYNEQFF
. TRBJ1-1 TRBV7-8 . TGTGCCAGCAGCACCTACCTCTGGGGCCTGAACACTGAAGCTTTCTTT CASSTYLWGLNTEAFF
. TRBJ1-5 TRBV4-1 . TGCGCCAGCAGCCAAGATACGGGGAGCAATCAGCCCCAGCATTTT CASSQDTGSNQPQHF
. TRBJ2-1 TRBV7-6 TRBD2 TGTGCCACCACTCTGGGGGGGGCCTACAATGAGCAGTTCTTC CATTLGGAYNEQFF
. TRBJ1-6 TRBV6-6 . TGTGCCAGCAGTTACATGACAGAGTATAATTCACCCCTCCACTTT CASSYMTEYNSPLHF
. TRBJ2-2 TRBV2 . TGTGCCAGCAGGATCAGGGTACCGAACACCGGGGAGCTGTTTTTT CASRIRVPNTGELFF
. TRBJ2-3 TRBV5-1 . TGCGCCAGCAGCTTAGGAGGAGGTGGGGAGTATTTT CASSLGGGGEYF
few TRBJ1-2 TRBV7-3 . TGTGCCAGCAGCTTAGAGGGTTACTATGGCTACACCTTC CASSLEGYYGYTF
. TRBJ1-1 TRBV14 . TGTGCCAGCAGCCAATACCTATACACTGAAGCTTTCTTT CASSQYLYTEAFF
. TRBJ2-7 TRBV5-5 . TGTGCCAGCAGCTTGGCAGCGTATAGCTCCTACGAGCAGTACTTC CASSLAAYSSYEQYF
medium-sized TRBJ1-3 TRBV7-9 . TGTGCCAGTAGACAGGGAAACACCATATATTTT CASRQGNTIYF
. TRBJ2-7 TRBV7-9 . TGTGCCAGCAGCAGCTCGACAGAGAGCTACGAGCAGTACTTC CASSSSTESYEQYF
. TRBJ1-6 TRBV4-2 . TGTGCCAGCAGCCAAGACAAACAGGGAAGCAATTCACCCCTCCACTTT CASSQDKQGSNSPLHF
. TRBJ1-1 TRBV7-6 . TGTGCCAGCAGCCCCGGACAGATGAACACTGAAGCTTTCTTT CASSPGQMNTEAFF